A selection of T cell receptor beta chains follows, all from one sample in a study of early stage breast cancer tumors. Libraries were prepared by immunoSEQ multiplex PCR; TCRdb keeps only in-frame clonotypes and omits some of them. The sample consists of about 50,000 clones, around four fifths of them appearing once. Specimen: blood. The source of these receptors is a middle-aged person with breast cancer. Both conserved end residues are part of each CDR3. The D gene is left open where the match is weak. Rows give clone size only sometimes, using once, few, many, or a class for an expanded clone.

>TRBV10-1|TRBJ1-1|-|-
TGCGCCAGCAGTGACAGGGTAGGAACTGAAGCTTTCTTT
CASSDRVGTEAFF
>TRBV6-6|TRBJ1-1|-|-
TGTGCCAGCAGTCCGGAGGGTCGGGGGTCTGAAGCTTTCTTT
CASSPEGRGSEAFF
>TRBV7-9|TRBJ2-1|TRBD2|-
TGTGCCAGCAGCTTAACGGGAGGGTCCTACAATGAGCAGTTCTTC
CASSLTGGSYNEQFF
>TRBV10-3|TRBJ2-1|TRBD2|-
TGTGCCATCAGTGACCGACTAGCGGGATCCGGAAGTGGTGAGCAGTTCTTC
CAISDRLAGSGSGEQFF
>TRBV27|TRBJ1-2|-|-
TGTGCCAGCAGTTTGGGGGGGGCGCAGAACTATGGCTACACCTTC
CASSLGGAQNYGYTF
>TRBV7-9|TRBJ2-1|-|once
TGTGCCAGCAGCTCAGGGACCTACAATGAGCAGTTCTTC
CASSSGTYNEQFF
>TRBV7-8|TRBJ2-3|-|-
TGTGCCAGCAGCCTGACCGCGGCGGATACGCAGTATTTT
CASSLTAADTQYF
>TRBV5-8|TRBJ2-1|-|-
TGTGCCAGCAGCTTGTTGCTCGAGCCGGGTGAGCAGTTCTTC
CASSLLLEPGEQFF
>TRBV13|TRBJ2-1|-|-
TGTGCCAGCACCCTACTCCTCGCCAATGATGAGCAGTTCTTC
CASTLLLANDEQFF
>TRBV11-1|TRBJ2-5|-|once
TGTGCCAGCAGCCCCCCAGCGGAGACCCAGTACTTC
CASSPPAETQYF
>TRBV6-1|TRBJ1-2|TRBD1|-
TGTGCCAGCAGGTCGGGACAGGGGGCAAACTATGGCTACACCTTC
CASRSGQGANYGYTF
>TRBV18|TRBJ2-5|-|-
TGTGCCAGCTCACCAGAAGAGACCCAGTACTTC
CASSPEETQYF
>TRBV6-5|TRBJ2-7|-|-
TGTGCCAGCACAAGCTCCTACGAGCAGTACTTC
CASTSSYEQYF
>TRBV7-9|TRBJ1-2|TRBD1|few
TGTGCCAGCAGCCGGGGGACAGGGAACTATGGCTACACCTTC
CASSRGTGNYGYTF
>TRBV28|TRBJ2-1|TRBD2|-
TGTGCCAGCATCGAAGGCGGGAGGGGACACAATGAGCAGTTCTTC
CASIEGGRGHNEQFF
>TRBV7-3|TRBJ2-1|TRBD2|-
TGTGCCAGCAGCTTAGGCGGGAGGTGGGGTGAGCAGTTCTTC
CASSLGGRWGEQFF
>TRBV5-5|TRBJ2-7|-|-
TGTGCCACCCGACGGGGCGGCTCCTACGAGCAGTACTTC
CATRRGGSYEQYF
>TRBV25-1|TRBJ2-3|-|-
TGTGCCAGCAGCGTCACAGATACGCAGTATTTT
CASSVTDTQYF
>TRBV18|TRBJ2-5|-|once
TGTGCCAGCTCACGGGCTTTACAAGAGACCCAGTACTTC
CASSRALQETQYF
>TRBV7-2|TRBJ2-7|TRBD2|-
TGTGCCAGCAGTTTAGCGGGAACTTACGAGCAGTACTTC
CASSLAGTYEQYF
>TRBV30|TRBJ2-7|-|-
TGTGCCTATCGGGGTTTATCCTACGAGCAGTACTTC
CAYRGLSYEQYF
>TRBV19|TRBJ2-7|-|-
TGTGCCAGTGGAGGAGGGCAGGGGGGGTCCTACGAGCAGTACTTC
CASGGGQGGSYEQYF